A selection of T cell receptor beta chains follows, all from one sample in a study of OX40 agonist ivuxolimab in advanced cancers. Generated by immunoSEQ multiplex PCR, the TCRdb table keeps only in-frame clones and is missing some. The repertoire holds about 72,000 clones, about 85% seen once, with around 0.98% in the top ten. This material consisted of CD4+ or CD8+ T cells sorted from blood, taken in a trial of the OX40 agonist ivuxolimab. These receptors all stem from an adult with an advanced solid tumor such as melanoma, head and neck, liver or kidney cancer. Each CDR3 is given with its conserved first and last residue. Each record gives: CDR3 length, clone size, D gene, J gene, V gene, CDR3 protein, CDR3 DNA. A D gene is named only where the DNA matches it firmly. Not all rows give a size; the values are once, few, many and, for expanded clones, a class.

cdr3_length: 15; clone_size: -; d_call: TRBD2; j_call: TRBJ2-7; v_call: TRBV7-2; cdr3_aa: CASSFGFLGRGEQYF; cdr3_nt: TGTGCCAGCAGCTTCGGGTTTCTTGGGAGGGGCGAGCAGTACTTC
cdr3_length: 14; clone_size: -; d_call: -; j_call: TRBJ2-5; v_call: TRBV11-2; cdr3_aa: CASSTGTPVETQYF; cdr3_nt: TGTGCCAGCAGCACCGGGACCCCAGTGGAGACCCAGTACTTC
cdr3_length: 14; clone_size: -; d_call: -; j_call: TRBJ2-1; v_call: TRBV28; cdr3_aa: CASLGGGSYNEQFF; cdr3_nt: TGTGCCAGCCTAGGGGGGGGTTCCTACAATGAGCAGTTCTTC
cdr3_length: 16; clone_size: -; d_call: TRBD2; j_call: TRBJ2-2; v_call: TRBV11-3; cdr3_aa: CASSFLSGSGTGELFF; cdr3_nt: TGTGCCAGCAGCTTCCTTAGCGGGAGTGGTACCGGGGAGCTGTTTTTT
cdr3_length: 12; clone_size: -; d_call: -; j_call: TRBJ1-1; v_call: TRBV28; cdr3_aa: CATQMRRTEAFF; cdr3_nt: TGTGCCACCCAGATGCGGCGGACTGAAGCTTTCTTT
cdr3_length: 16; clone_size: -; d_call: -; j_call: TRBJ1-1; v_call: TRBV11-3; cdr3_aa: CASSLGPRTRNTEAFF; cdr3_nt: TGTGCCAGCAGCTTAGGACCCCGCACAAGGAACACTGAAGCTTTCTTT
cdr3_length: 15; clone_size: -; d_call: TRBD1; j_call: TRBJ2-1; v_call: TRBV5-8; cdr3_aa: CASLTRQGAKNEQFF; cdr3_nt: TGTGCCAGCCTAACTCGACAGGGGGCGAAGAATGAGCAGTTCTTC
cdr3_length: 16; clone_size: once; d_call: TRBD1; j_call: TRBJ1-1; v_call: TRBV4-3; cdr3_aa: CASSRRPSGGLSEAFF; cdr3_nt: TGCGCCAGCAGCCGCCGGCCTTCAGGGGGCCTATCTGAAGCTTTCTTT
cdr3_length: 14; clone_size: -; d_call: -; j_call: TRBJ1-2; v_call: TRBV5-5; cdr3_aa: CASSGATPVYGYTF; cdr3_nt: TGTGCCAGCAGTGGGGCGACCCCTGTCTATGGCTACACCTTC
cdr3_length: 15; clone_size: -; d_call: -; j_call: TRBJ1-4; v_call: TRBV5-1; cdr3_aa: CASKVSGEAHEKLFF; cdr3_nt: TGCGCCAGCAAAGTGTCCGGGGAGGCCCATGAAAAACTGTTTTTT
cdr3_length: 11; clone_size: -; d_call: -; j_call: TRBJ2-7; v_call: TRBV18; cdr3_aa: CASSIDYEQYF; cdr3_nt: TGTGCCAGCTCTATTGACTACGAGCAGTACTTC
cdr3_length: 13; clone_size: -; d_call: -; j_call: TRBJ2-7; v_call: TRBV15; cdr3_aa: CATSRDYSAEQYF; cdr3_nt: TGTGCCACCAGCAGAGATTATAGCGCCGAGCAGTACTTC
cdr3_length: 17; clone_size: -; d_call: -; j_call: TRBJ1-6; v_call: TRBV5-5; cdr3_aa: CASSLAPWGGRNSPLHF; cdr3_nt: TGTGCCAGCAGCTTAGCCCCTTGGGGGGGGCGGAATTCACCCCTCCACTTT
cdr3_length: 16; clone_size: -; d_call: TRBD1; j_call: TRBJ1-1; v_call: TRBV10-3; cdr3_aa: CAIRAGTGAMNTEAFF; cdr3_nt: TGTGCCATCAGAGCCGGGACAGGGGCGATGAACACTGAAGCTTTCTTT
cdr3_length: 16; clone_size: once; d_call: -; j_call: TRBJ2-1; v_call: TRBV2; cdr3_aa: CASSEGARAGKNEQFF; cdr3_nt: TGTGCCAGCAGTGAAGGAGCCAGAGCCGGTAAAAATGAGCAGTTCTTC
cdr3_length: 15; clone_size: -; d_call: TRBD1; j_call: TRBJ1-1; v_call: TRBV13; cdr3_aa: CASSARRQGVGGAFF; cdr3_nt: TGTGCCAGCAGCGCCCGAAGGCAGGGGGTCGGAGGTGCTTTCTTT
cdr3_length: 14; clone_size: -; d_call: TRBD1; j_call: TRBJ1-4; v_call: TRBV7-9; cdr3_aa: CASSQTGPFEKLFF; cdr3_nt: TGTGCCAGCAGCCAGACAGGGCCGTTTGAAAAACTGTTTTTT
cdr3_length: 16; clone_size: -; d_call: -; j_call: TRBJ2-2; v_call: TRBV11-3; cdr3_aa: CASNKGAAANTGELFF; cdr3_nt: TGTGCCAGCAACAAGGGCGCAGCCGCGAACACCGGGGAGCTGTTTTTT
cdr3_length: 15; clone_size: -; d_call: -; j_call: TRBJ1-2; v_call: TRBV15; cdr3_aa: CATSRDTGRSYGYTF; cdr3_nt: TGTGCCACCAGCAGAGACACAGGGAGATCCTATGGCTACACCTTC
cdr3_length: 15; clone_size: -; d_call: -; j_call: TRBJ1-5; v_call: TRBV4-2; cdr3_aa: CASSHGTVANQPQHF; cdr3_nt: TGTGCCAGCAGCCATGGGACTGTAGCGAATCAGCCCCAGCATTTT
cdr3_length: 15; clone_size: -; d_call: -; j_call: TRBJ2-5; v_call: TRBV30; cdr3_aa: CAWSPHSLYQETQYF; cdr3_nt: TGTGCCTGGAGTCCCCACAGCCTGTACCAAGAGACCCAGTACTTC
cdr3_length: 11; clone_size: once; d_call: -; j_call: TRBJ2-5; v_call: TRBV29-1; cdr3_aa: CSAGKMETQYF; cdr3_nt: TGCAGCGCCGGGAAGATGGAGACCCAGTACTTC
cdr3_length: 11; clone_size: -; d_call: -; j_call: TRBJ2-2; v_call: TRBV29-1; cdr3_aa: CSVSAAGELFF; cdr3_nt: TGCAGCGTTTCCGCAGCCGGGGAGCTGTTTTTT
cdr3_length: 14; clone_size: -; d_call: -; j_call: TRBJ2-1; v_call: TRBV6-1; cdr3_aa: CASGELTTDNEQFF; cdr3_nt: TGTGCCAGCGGCGAGCTCACTACAGACAATGAGCAGTTCTTC
cdr3_length: 15; clone_size: few; d_call: -; j_call: TRBJ2-5; v_call: TRBV5-4; cdr3_aa: CASSRGLAQQETQYF; cdr3_nt: TGTGCCAGCAGCCGGGGGCTAGCACAACAAGAGACCCAGTACTTC
cdr3_length: 13; clone_size: -; d_call: -; j_call: TRBJ1-4; v_call: TRBV6-5; cdr3_aa: CASSYRSNEKLFF; cdr3_nt: TGTGCCAGCAGTTACCGGAGTAATGAAAAACTGTTTTTT
cdr3_length: 15; clone_size: -; d_call: TRBD1; j_call: TRBJ1-5; v_call: TRBV10-1; cdr3_aa: CASSDLQGGDQPQHF; cdr3_nt: TGCGCCAGCAGTGACTTACAGGGGGGGGATCAGCCCCAGCATTTT
cdr3_length: 15; clone_size: -; d_call: TRBD1; j_call: TRBJ1-4; v_call: TRBV5-1; cdr3_aa: CASSSTGERNEKLFF; cdr3_nt: TGCGCCAGCTCATCTACAGGGGAACGAAATGAAAAACTGTTTTTT
cdr3_length: 14; clone_size: -; d_call: TRBD2; j_call: TRBJ2-3; v_call: TRBV11-3; cdr3_aa: CASSVGLAGNTQYF; cdr3_nt: TGTGCCAGCAGCGTGGGGCTAGCGGGGAATACGCAGTATTTT
cdr3_length: 15; clone_size: -; d_call: -; j_call: TRBJ2-2; v_call: TRBV9; cdr3_aa: CASSVGHTSTGELFF; cdr3_nt: TGTGCCAGCAGCGTCGGACACACTTCCACCGGGGAGCTGTTTTTT
cdr3_length: 13; clone_size: -; d_call: -; j_call: TRBJ1-4; v_call: TRBV5-6; cdr3_aa: CASSPLGDEKLFF; cdr3_nt: TGTGCCAGCAGCCCCCTTGGGGATGAAAAACTGTTTTTT
cdr3_length: 15; clone_size: -; d_call: -; j_call: TRBJ2-2; v_call: TRBV11-2; cdr3_aa: CASSGLMAGDGELFF; cdr3_nt: TGTGCCAGCAGCGGATTGATGGCAGGGGACGGGGAGCTGTTTTTT
cdr3_length: 13; clone_size: -; d_call: -; j_call: TRBJ2-5; v_call: TRBV6-5; cdr3_aa: CASTRLPKETQYF; cdr3_nt: TGTGCCAGCACTCGACTACCTAAAGAGACCCAGTACTTC
cdr3_length: 15; clone_size: -; d_call: -; j_call: TRBJ2-7; v_call: TRBV5-1; cdr3_aa: CASSPEPESSYEQYF; cdr3_nt: TGCGCCAGCAGCCCTGAACCAGAGAGCTCCTACGAGCAGTACTTC
cdr3_length: 12; clone_size: -; d_call: TRBD1; j_call: TRBJ1-2; v_call: TRBV28; cdr3_aa: CATTTGDYGYTF; cdr3_nt: TGTGCCACGACGACAGGGGACTATGGCTACACCTTC
cdr3_length: 14; clone_size: -; d_call: -; j_call: TRBJ2-7; v_call: TRBV5-5; cdr3_aa: CASSLMVIPYEQYF; cdr3_nt: TGTGCCAGCAGCTTGATGGTAATCCCTTACGAGCAGTACTTC
cdr3_length: 11; clone_size: -; d_call: -; j_call: TRBJ2-5; v_call: TRBV11-3; cdr3_aa: CASSLGETQYF; cdr3_nt: TGTGCCAGCAGCTTGGGAGAGACCCAGTACTTC
cdr3_length: 14; clone_size: -; d_call: TRBD2; j_call: TRBJ2-3; v_call: TRBV5-1; cdr3_aa: CASSAGGQSDTQYF; cdr3_nt: TGCGCCAGCTCGGCGGGGGGGCAGTCAGATACGCAGTATTTT
cdr3_length: 14; clone_size: -; d_call: TRBD1; j_call: TRBJ1-4; v_call: TRBV6-5; cdr3_aa: CASSPDRGGEKLFF; cdr3_nt: TGTGCCAGCAGTCCGGACAGGGGAGGTGAAAAACTGTTTTTT
cdr3_length: 16; clone_size: -; d_call: TRBD2; j_call: TRBJ2-3; v_call: TRBV7-2; cdr3_aa: CASSPASGGRTDTQYF; cdr3_nt: TGTGCCAGCAGCCCCGCTAGCGGGGGACGCACAGATACGCAGTATTTT
cdr3_length: 18; clone_size: -; d_call: -; j_call: TRBJ1-3; v_call: TRBV28; cdr3_aa: CASSLYQPGTVSGNTIYF; cdr3_nt: TGTGCCAGCAGTTTATACCAGCCCGGGACTGTCTCTGGAAACACCATATATTTT
cdr3_length: 14; clone_size: -; d_call: TRBD2; j_call: TRBJ2-1; v_call: TRBV4-3; cdr3_aa: CASSRTLAGFPQFF; cdr3_nt: TGCGCCAGCAGCCGCACACTAGCGGGGTTCCCCCAGTTCTTC
cdr3_length: 15; clone_size: -; d_call: -; j_call: TRBJ1-3; v_call: TRBV30; cdr3_aa: CAWLGPRREGNTIYF; cdr3_nt: TGTGCCTGGTTGGGACCCCGGAGGGAGGGAAACACCATATATTTT
cdr3_length: 16; clone_size: -; d_call: TRBD1; j_call: TRBJ2-7; v_call: TRBV7-9; cdr3_aa: CASSPGLGQASYEQYF; cdr3_nt: TGTGCCAGCAGCCCAGGTCTGGGACAGGCCTCCTACGAGCAGTACTTC
cdr3_length: 13; clone_size: -; d_call: TRBD1; j_call: TRBJ1-2; v_call: TRBV30; cdr3_aa: CAWSQNRGSGYTF; cdr3_nt: TGTGCCTGGAGCCAAAACAGGGGGTCTGGCTACACCTTC
cdr3_length: 15; clone_size: -; d_call: -; j_call: TRBJ2-4; v_call: TRBV27; cdr3_aa: CASSPGLLAKNIQYF; cdr3_nt: TGTGCCAGCAGCCCGGGACTCTTAGCCAAAAACATTCAGTACTTC
cdr3_length: 16; clone_size: -; d_call: -; j_call: TRBJ2-1; v_call: TRBV7-9; cdr3_aa: CASSLGLLSSYNEQFF; cdr3_nt: TGTGCCAGCAGCCTGGGACTTCTAAGCTCCTACAATGAGCAGTTCTTC
cdr3_length: 15; clone_size: -; d_call: TRBD1; j_call: TRBJ2-2; v_call: TRBV5-6; cdr3_aa: CASSWGQVNTGELFF; cdr3_nt: TGTGCCAGCAGCTGGGGACAGGTGAACACCGGGGAGCTGTTTTTT
cdr3_length: 15; clone_size: -; d_call: TRBD1; j_call: TRBJ1-1; v_call: TRBV11-3; cdr3_aa: CASSLEDREASEAFF; cdr3_nt: TGTGCCAGCAGCTTAGAGGACAGGGAAGCCAGTGAAGCTTTCTTT
cdr3_length: 14; clone_size: -; d_call: -; j_call: TRBJ2-2; v_call: TRBV7-9; cdr3_aa: CANPPESRAGELFF; cdr3_nt: TGTGCCAACCCCCCGGAAAGCCGAGCCGGGGAGCTGTTTTTT
cdr3_length: 15; clone_size: -; d_call: -; j_call: TRBJ2-2; v_call: TRBV11-1; cdr3_aa: CASSSGWGRTGELFF; cdr3_nt: TGTGCCAGCAGTTCGGGGTGGGGACGGACCGGGGAGCTGTTTTTT
cdr3_length: 14; clone_size: -; d_call: -; j_call: TRBJ2-5; v_call: TRBV13; cdr3_aa: CASSLGLAEETQYF; cdr3_nt: TGTGCCAGCAGCTTAGGCTTAGCTGAAGAGACCCAGTACTTC